The present T cell receptor (beta chain) was sequenced within a study of T cell repertoires in cytomegalovirus infection. Regarding the study as a whole: Dominant in the ex vivo response were TCR beta clonotypes restricted by HLA-C and specific for CMV.

TCRdb called the reads again in MiXCR, with one record for every CDR3 protein. Of some 900,000 distinct CDR3 sequences detected, approximately 32% appear once; the ten largest clones hold 9.5% to 15%. As regards this clonotype: The antigen remains unidentified.

V lost 0 bases, J lost 6 bases, and 18 bases lay in between. This CDR3 spans 16 amino acids. Germline CDR1 is SGHNT and CDR2 is YYREEE (reference sequence). The V call is TRBV5-4, the J call TRBJ1-2; no definite D call. This TCR was recovered from a human donor in good health (CMV status not recorded). Some clones in this sample may be carry-over from other donors' samples. The material was cultured CD8+ T cells from PBMCs, obtained from culture after CMV antigen stimulation. CDR3 nucleotides: TGTGCCAGCAGCTTGGGGCAGGACTTAACGGGAGATGGCTACACCTTC. It encodes CASSLGQDLTGDGYTF.